This T cell receptor beta chain originates from a study of T cells in Graves' hyperthyroidism and ophthalmopathy (dated by TCRdb to about 2019). Regarding the study in general: Peripheral blood was sampled at the time of initial diagnosis, prior to any treatment. Thyroid tissue and blood T-cell repertoires from roughly six Graves' hyperthyroidism patients were also compared in the study. TCR Vbeta CDR3 sequencing of some 140 peripheral blood samples (under 45 ophthalmopathy, 75 or so hyperthyroidism and some 17 progressor patients) is reported in the paper. A discovery cohort of about 95 patients, 43 with Graves' ophthalmopathy and over 55 with stable Graves' hyperthyroidism, was used to find distinguishing TCR V-J signatures. Prospective prediction of ophthalmopathy was tested in an independent validation cohort of 18 to 20 hyperthyroidism patients and 17 patients who later progressed to ophthalmopathy. Following sampling, methimazole starting at 30 mg daily was given to hyperthyroidism patients, and high-dose intravenous methylprednisolone was given to ophthalmopathy patients. The 100 or so discovery patients were divided at random into training and test sets in a 7:3 ratio. The paper's findings and limits, for the study overall: Most expanded thyroid clonotypes (frequency above 0.001) were also detected in blood, a finding suggesting that blood repertoires may reflect thyroid immune responses. Sample size was not statistically predetermined, and blinding of investigators to group allocation was not performed. A 13 V-J signature model separated ophthalmopathy from stable hyperthyroidism, with around 90% sensitivity and roughly 81% specificity in cross-validation and 80%/75% in testing. In validation, the model predicted progression to ophthalmopathy a median of around 6.5 months before onset, with about 70% sensitivity and about 75% specificity.

Moderately to severely active disease, a Clinical Activity Score of at least 3, a NOSPECS grade of at least 4, and a duration under 3 months were present in ophthalmopathy patients. Any patient with an uncontrolled infection, another autoimmune disease, pregnancy or lactation was excluded. Diagnoses were based on clinical symptoms, serum thyroxine and TRAb, thyroid ultrasound and orbital computed tomography. PBMCs were separated from roughly 9.6 ml of fresh peripheral blood using Ficoll-Paque density gradient centrifugation. Trizol reagent was used to extract total RNA, and RNA quality was then checked on an Agilent 2100 Bioanalyzer. A note on this clonotype: Its antigen has not been determined. Qualities for individual bases were not recorded, and no much larger clone is one base off.

The TCR beta CDR3 regions were amplified from RNA transcripts. The first round of RT-PCR for the TCR CDR3 was performed with the HTBI primer set and the Qiagen OneStep RT-PCR kit. The libraries were constructed in a second round of multiplex PCR and then size-selected and purified. Paired-end sequencing of the libraries was performed with 100 bp reads on an Illumina HiSeq2000. The paper's processing steps were these. SOAPnuke was used to process the raw data, removing reads that contained adapters or uncalled bases, had a mean Phred below 15, or lacked an exact match to the constant primer or identifier. High-quality paired reads were merged with COPE v1.2.5, and unique nucleotide sequences were defined as clonotypes. Clonotypes were aligned to IMGT TRBV, TRBD and TRBJ reference segments using MiTCR v1.1. Analysis was restricted to V-J combinations with a frequency above 0.0001, which covered roughly 99% of repertoires. The TCS score was defined as the ratio of F50 (clonal expansion) to E x V (chaos), calculated using BLOSUM62-based TCRdist between CDR3 peptides within each V-J. Welch's t-statistics and random forest reduced 450 to 600 V-J features to roughly 13, which were used in a naive Bayes classifier (R e1071). TCRdb redid the processing of the public reads, applying fastp at Q25 and MiXCR, and retained in-frame beta chains. Entries that share a CDR3 protein sequence are merged under the most common genes and DNA. It is TCRdb's table, rather than the study itself, that gives the V and J calls and clone size. The sample profile shows about 520,000 distinct CDR3 sequences; approximately 25% of them were found once. The biggest ten clones account for about 11% of the sample.

The sequenced sample consisted of blood. This TCR was sampled from a woman younger than 45 with Graves' ophthalmopathy.

Here the CDR3 is given as CASSPDGVGVYEQYF. DNA sequence: TGTGCCAGCAGTCCCGACGGGGTGGGGGTCTACGAGCAGTACTTC. The V and J genes are TRBV6-1 and TRBJ2-7; the D gene is perhaps TRBD1 or TRBD2, as each covers 5 bases. Reading from cysteine to phenylalanine, the CDR3 counts 15 amino acids. Only the CDR3 part of the read is kept: 45 bases, read in frame from the first base. CDR1 and CDR2 (MNHNS, SASEGT) derive from the germline V gene. Deletion took 5 bases off V and 3 bases off J, with a span of 17 bases between the germline ends.